One and the same sample provided the 11 T cell receptor beta chains below, sequenced in a study of blood T cell repertoires in COVID-19 (dated by TCRdb to the early 2020s). Library construction relied on the immunoSEQ multiplex PCR assay. TCRdb took this table from immuneACCESS and kept in-frame rearrangements with V and J called. Such tables lack part of the clones; where checked against another copy, unresolved V genes explain under half of the gap, and the rest is unexplained. This sample is represented by about 44,000 clones; about four fifths of them were singletons. The top ten constitute approximately 4.1% of the sample. The specimen sequenced was peripheral blood. These receptors were taken from a woman between 65 and 79 years old with acute or convalescent COVID-19.

V and J are TRBV6-1 and TRBJ1-6; maybe TRBD1 (6 bases). The CDR3 runs 13 residues. Deletions cut 3 bases from V and 10 bases from J, with 10 bases between. Germline CDR1 reads MNHNS; CDR2 reads SASEGT. The CDR3: CASSETGRSPLHF. The DNA of the CDR3 is TGTGCCAGCAGTGAGACAGGCAGGTCACCCCTCCACTTT.

The chain uses TRBV5-4 and TRBJ1-2, with D possibly TRBD1 on 6 matching bases. Looked up from germline, CDR1 is SGHNT and CDR2 is YYREEE (reference sequence). V lost 7 bases to trimming and J lost 2 bases, with 12 bases between them. CDR3 length: 13 residues. The CDR3, as DNA: TGTGCCAGCGCCAATACAGGGAACTATGGCTACACCTTC. This codes for CASANTGNYGYTF.

The V call is TRBV5-1, the J call TRBJ2-5; D possibly corresponds to TRBD1 (5 bases). Germline CDR1 is SGHRS and CDR2 is YFSETQ. Trimming removed 0 bases at V and 5 bases at J, with 17 bases between. The length of the CDR3 is 16 residues. Written as DNA, the CDR3 is TGCGCCAGCAGCTTGGGGGGCCCCTCCCTTGGTGAGACCCAGTACTTC. This gives the protein CASSLGGPSLGETQYF.

This clone appeared a few times. This sequence joins TRBV6-5 and TRBJ1-4; 7 nucleotides agree with TRBD1. The CDR3 has 14 residues. Germline-derived CDR1 and CDR2 are MNHEY and SVGAGI. The junction had 11 bases not matched to a gene; V was cut back by 8 bases and J by 8 bases. CDR3 in amino acids: CASGRQGTWEKLFF. The CDR3, as DNA: TGTGCCAGCGGACGACAGGGAACTTGGGAAAAACTGTTTTTT.

The V and J genes are TRBV10-3 and TRBJ1-3; D ambiguous. The CDR3 totals 16 residues. Trimming removed 6 bases from V and 0 bases from J, with 15 bases in between. Germline CDR1 reads ENHRY; CDR2 reads SYGVKD. CDR3 DNA sequence: TGTGCCATCAGAGATCCGACATTAAGCTCTGGAAACACCATATATTTT. Translating it yields CAIRDPTLSSGNTIYF.

The chain joins TRBV9 to TRBJ1-1, with D maybe TRBD1 (6 bases). This CDR3 is built from 16 residues. Trimming cost V 0 bases and J 7 bases, with 19 bases left between them. In germline, CDR1 is SGDLS, CDR2 YYNGEE. The CDR3 nucleotides read TGTGCCAGCAGCGTAGATGCCAGGGGTAAAAGGGGTGAAGCTTTCTTT. As protein: CASSVDARGKRGEAFF.

The V gene is TRBV7-3, the J gene TRBJ2-5; D perhaps matches TRBD2 (5 bases). CDR3 length: 14 amino acids. CDR1 and CDR2 from the germline V gene are SGHTA and FQGTGA. The V end was cut by 4 bases, the J end by 1 base, with 10 bases between. This CDR3 reads CASSSSAGQETQYF. In nucleotides, the CDR3 is TGTGCCAGCAGCTCCTCCGCGGGCCAAGAGACCCAGTACTTC.

V gene TRBV5-4 combines with J gene TRBJ2-3; TRBD1 matches 10 bases. The V and J ends lost 4 bases and 1 base, in that order; junction bases with no gene match: 9. The CDR3 is 17 residues long. CDR1 and CDR2 from the germline V gene are SGHNT and YYREEE (reference sequence). The DNA for the CDR3 is TGTGCCAGCAGCACGGGGACAGGGGCCGCTGGCACAGATACGCAGTATTTT. It is translated as CASSTGTGAAGTDTQYF.

The rearrangement links TRBV7-2 to TRBJ2-4; 12 nucleotides match TRBD2. The CDR3 is made up of 17 amino acids. V shed 5 bases, J shed 7 bases, and the junction held 12 bases outside the gene matches. Germline V gives CDR1 SGHTA, CDR2 FQGNSA. CDR3 in amino acids: CASSIRTSGTRWNIQYF. The CDR3 DNA reads TGTGCCAGCAGCATCCGGACTAGCGGGACAAGGTGGAACATTCAGTACTTC.

This chain uses TRBV11-3 with TRBJ2-1, with TRBD2 matching over 9 bases. The CDR3 has 16 amino acids. With 5 bases clipped from V and 8 bases from J, the junction kept 13 bases outside the gene matches. From germline, CDR1 is SGHNT and CDR2 YENEEA. The CDR3 sequence is CASSPGRLAELDEQFF. The CDR3 DNA reads as TGTGCCAGCAGCCCGGGCAGACTAGCGGAACTCGATGAGCAGTTCTTC.

V usage is TRBV18 and J usage is TRBJ2-3, with D perhaps matching TRBD2 (6 bases). Germline CDR1 and CDR2: KGHSH and LQKENI. This CDR3 region has 15 residues. Trimming shortened V by 5 bases and J by 2 bases, and 14 bases separated the two germline ends. In DNA, the CDR3 is TGTGCCAGCTCAAGTTCCGGCGGGAACACAGATACGCAGTATTTT. Translating gives CASSSSGGNTDTQYF.